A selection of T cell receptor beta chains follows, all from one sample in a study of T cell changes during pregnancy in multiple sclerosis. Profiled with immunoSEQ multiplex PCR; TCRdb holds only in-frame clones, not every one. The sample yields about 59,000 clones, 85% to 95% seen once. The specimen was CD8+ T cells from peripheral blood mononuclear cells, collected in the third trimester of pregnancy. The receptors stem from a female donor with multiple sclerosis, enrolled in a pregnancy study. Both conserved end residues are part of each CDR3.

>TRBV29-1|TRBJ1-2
CSVEYLRGGGYTF
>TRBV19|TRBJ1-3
CASSMGQTGAAGNTIYF
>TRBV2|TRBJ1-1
CASSEGQGGTEAFF
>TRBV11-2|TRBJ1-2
CASSLPDRVSNYGYTF
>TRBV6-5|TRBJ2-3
CASTGRASTDTQYF
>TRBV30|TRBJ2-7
CAWSVGTGHEQYF
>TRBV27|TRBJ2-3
CASSLVRGTDTQYF
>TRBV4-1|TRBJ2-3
CASSQRLAATDTQYF
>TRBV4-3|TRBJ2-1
CASSQDSASAPYNEQFF
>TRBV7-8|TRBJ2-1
CASSPRDRTYNEQFF
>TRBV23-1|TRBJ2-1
CASSRDRGDNEQFF
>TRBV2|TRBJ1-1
CASSSQGGRNTEAFF
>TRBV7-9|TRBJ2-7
CASSSPPGYEQYF
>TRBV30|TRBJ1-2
CAWTTGGVYGYTF
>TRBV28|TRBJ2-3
CASSLFESGDGTDTQYF
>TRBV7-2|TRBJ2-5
CASSSGTQRRETQYF
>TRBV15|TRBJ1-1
CATSGGMNTEAFF
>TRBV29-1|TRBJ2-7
CSVERDNPYEQYF
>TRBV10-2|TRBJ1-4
CASSDFAKGANEKLFF
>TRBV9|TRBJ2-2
CASSAWGVSGELFF
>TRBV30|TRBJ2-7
CAWTDSTYEQYF
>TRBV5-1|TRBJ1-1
CASSSTGNTEAFF
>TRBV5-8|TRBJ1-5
CASSEGQSYSNQPQHF
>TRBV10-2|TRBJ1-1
CASSEPSGVDTEAFF
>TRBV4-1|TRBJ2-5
CASSPEWEGLQTQYF
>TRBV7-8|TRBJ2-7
CASSLRSVTPSGSTYEQYF
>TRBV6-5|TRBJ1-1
CASSYSQGNTEAFF
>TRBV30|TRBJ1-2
CAWSVSVDYGYTF
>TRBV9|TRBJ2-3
CASSESGSTTDTQYF
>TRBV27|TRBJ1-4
CASSIGGGYGEKLFF
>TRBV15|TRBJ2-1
CATSSLAGGGNEQFF
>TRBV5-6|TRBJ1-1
CASSLAEPSRAFF
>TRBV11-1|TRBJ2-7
CASRTQGSEQYF
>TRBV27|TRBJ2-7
CASSLSGGTYEQYF
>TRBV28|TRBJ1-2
CASSQLNYGYTF
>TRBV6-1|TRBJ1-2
CASSEGTVANYGYTF
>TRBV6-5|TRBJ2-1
CASSSRTLGDEQFF
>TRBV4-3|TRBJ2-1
CASSRLLYNEQFF